These T cell receptor beta chains were read from a single sample in a study of immune heterogeneity within non-small cell lung tumors. TCRdb processed the multiplex PCR reads anew with MiXCR; each CDR3 protein has one entry. This repertoire shows under 7,000 distinct CDR3 sequences, 18% found once; its top ten account for about 3.8%. Sample: lung tumor tissue. All receptors derive from a middle-aged man with non-small cell lung cancer. The conserved cysteine and the conserved F or W are not part of the CDR3 here. Fields, in order: CDR3 length, V gene, J gene, CDR3 protein.

length: 13; V: TRBV7-9; J: TRBJ2-2; CDR3: ASSYGQGAGGELF
length: 12; V: TRBV6-1; J: TRBJ2-7; CDR3: ASSIRGPSYEQY
length: 13; V: TRBV4-1; J: TRBJ2-3; CDR3: ASSQVGWGTDTQY
length: 12; V: TRBV19; J: TRBJ1-5; CDR3: ASSPGQFGQPQH
length: 13; V: TRBV15; J: TRBJ2-7; CDR3: ATSPTREATYEQY
length: 14; V: TRBV15; J: TRBJ1-5; CDR3: ATSRDVGEGDQPQH
length: 12; V: TRBV5-5; J: TRBJ2-3; CDR3: ASSLRGITDTQY
length: 13; V: TRBV7-8; J: TRBJ2-7; CDR3: ASSPKLGVVYEQY
length: 12; V: TRBV5-6; J: TRBJ1-2; CDR3: ASSIGQGDYSYT
length: 18; V: TRBV4-3; J: TRBJ1-4; CDR3: ASSQDLGLRGHSTNEKLF
length: 14; V: TRBV18; J: TRBJ2-7; CDR3: ASSPPRGGDGYEQY
length: 12; V: TRBV19; J: TRBJ2-5; CDR3: ASSMTGGQETQY
length: 13; V: TRBV28; J: TRBJ2-3; CDR3: ASSVFGVGTDTQY
length: 11; V: TRBV13; J: TRBJ2-7; CDR3: ASSGGLEGEQY
length: 13; V: TRBV19; J: TRBJ2-2; CDR3: ASSIDSRETGELF
length: 9; V: TRBV20-1; J: TRBJ2-1; CDR3: SARRTNEQF
length: 13; V: TRBV11-2; J: TRBJ1-4; CDR3: ASSSRTPGNEKLF
length: 10; V: TRBV5-1; J: TRBJ2-3; CDR3: ASKGLADTQY
length: 12; V: TRBV7-9; J: TRBJ1-4; CDR3: ASSQGTENEKLF
length: 11; V: TRBV7-2; J: TRBJ2-3; CDR3: ASSLVGADTQY
length: 12; V: TRBV15; J: TRBJ1-4; CDR3: ATSREGRAEKLF
length: 13; V: TRBV6-6; J: TRBJ1-2; CDR3: ASSYSIGGNYGYT